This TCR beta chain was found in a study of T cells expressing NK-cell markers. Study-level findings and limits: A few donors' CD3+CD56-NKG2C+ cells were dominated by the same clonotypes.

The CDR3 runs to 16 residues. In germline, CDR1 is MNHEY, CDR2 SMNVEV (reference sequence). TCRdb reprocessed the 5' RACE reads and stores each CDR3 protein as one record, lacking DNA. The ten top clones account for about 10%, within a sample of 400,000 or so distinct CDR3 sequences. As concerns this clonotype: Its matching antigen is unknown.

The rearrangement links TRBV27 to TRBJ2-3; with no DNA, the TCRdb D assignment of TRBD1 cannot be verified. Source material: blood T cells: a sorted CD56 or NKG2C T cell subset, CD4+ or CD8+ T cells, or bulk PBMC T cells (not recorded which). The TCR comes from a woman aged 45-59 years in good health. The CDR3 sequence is CASSPRPRGYTDTQYF.